Listed here are 13 T cell receptor beta chains from one sample, sequenced in a study of blood T cell repertoires in COVID-19. The method was immunoSEQ multiplex PCR; TCRdb's version includes in-frame clones alone and lacks a portion of them. The sample shows about 300,000 clones, roughly 87% of them seen only once. Sequenced input: peripheral blood. The receptors stem from a human donor in a cohort sampled during active COVID-19.

The count of this clone is one. The chain recombines TRBV27 with TRBJ2-3; no clear D gene. This CDR3 is 15 amino acids long. In germline, CDR1 is MNHEY, CDR2 SMNVEV (reference sequence). Deletions cut 2 bases from V and 0 bases from J, with 9 bases between. The CDR3 spells CASSLVRPSTDTQYF. The CDR3 region has the DNA TGTGCCAGCAGTTTAGTCAGGCCTAGCACAGATACGCAGTATTTT.

The J gene is TRBJ1-2, the V gene TRBV9; the match to TRBD1 covers 8 bases. The CDR3 is made up of 15 amino acids. Germline CDR1 SGDLS, CDR2 YYNGEE. After removal of 0 bases from V and 5 bases from J, the junction contained 6 bases not matched to a gene. CDR3 coding DNA: TGTGCCAGCAGCGTAGCACCAGGACAGGGTTATGGCTACACCTTC. It translates to CASSVAPGQGYGYTF.

This clone came up a few times. This chain connects TRBV29-1 to TRBJ1-1, with D uncertain. Trimming took 5 bases from V and 8 from J, leaving 9 bases between them. The CDR3 is 10 residues long. Germline lookup yields CDR1 SQVTM and CDR2 ANQGSEA. The CDR3 DNA sequence: TGCAGCGTTCATAAGAGGGAAGCTTTCTTT. It is translated as CSVHKREAFF.

This chain joins TRBV4-1 and TRBJ2-2, with 8 bases matching TRBD2. V was pared by 0 bases and J by 16 bases, with 10 bases of the junction left unmatched. The germline CDR1 and CDR2 sequences are MGHRA and YSYEKL. The CDR3 has 14 residues. The CDR3 loop is CASSQENGRAKKFF. Written as DNA, the CDR3 is TGCGCCAGCAGCCAAGAAAACGGGAGGGCCAAAAAGTTTTTT.

This clone was seen once. The rearrangement uses TRBV6-1 and TRBJ2-7; weak D call: TRBD1 (5 bases). Trimming shortened V by 6 bases and J by 3 bases, and 9 bases separated the two germline ends. Germline values: CDR1 MNHNS, CDR2 SASEGT. The CDR3 is made up of 12 amino acids. This CDR3 reads CASSLDNYEQYF. CDR3 DNA sequence: TGTGCCAGCAGCCTGGACAACTACGAGCAGTACTTC.

V and J are TRBV10-3 and TRBJ1-3, with 9 bases fitting TRBD1. Germline values: CDR1 ENHRY, CDR2 SYGVKD. Unmatched junction bases numbered 6, after V lost 5 bases and J lost 4 bases. The CDR3 loop spans 15 amino acids. DNA of the CDR3: TGTGCCATCAGTACCGGGACAGGGTTCGGAAACACCATATATTTT. Translation gives CAISTGTGFGNTIYF.

The CDR3 coding sequence is TGTGCCAGCAGTTTAGACCCCGGGGTAGGTCAGCCCCAGCATTTT. Protein: CASSLDPGVGQPQHF. The rearrangement links TRBV6-6 to TRBJ1-5; no clear D. This CDR3 spans 15 amino acids. The V end lost 4 bases, the J end lost 6 bases, and 16 bases lay between the germline ends. Germline V CDR1 and CDR2: MNHNY, SVGAGI (reference sequence).

The gene calls are TRBV28 and TRBJ1-2; D gene ambiguous. There are 12 residues in the CDR3. V lost 2 bases and J 5 bases, leaving 6 bases between the germline ends. Germline CDR1 reads MDHEN; CDR2 reads SYDVKM. CDR3 in amino acids: CASSLMRYGYTF. CDR3 DNA: TGTGCCAGCAGTTTAATGAGGTATGGCTACACCTTC.

This rearrangement joins TRBV24-1 to TRBJ2-2; D is uncertain. CDR1 is KGHDR and CDR2 is SFDVKD in the germline V gene. Trimming cost V 7 bases and J 6 bases, with 8 bases left between them. The CDR3 has 12 amino acids. The CDR3 loop reads CATSLGAGELFF. The DNA for the CDR3 is TGTGCCACCAGCCTAGGAGCCGGGGAGCTGTTTTTT.

The rearrangement links TRBV4-2 to TRBJ2-5; 8 bases are shared with TRBD1. Germline assignment: CDR1 LGHNA and CDR2 YNFKEQ. The V segment lost 0 bases and the J segment 9 bases; nucleotides outside the gene matches: 6. The CDR3 is made up of 14 amino acids. CDR3 protein: CASSQETGGTAQYF. The CDR3 DNA sequence: TGTGCCAGCAGCCAAGAAACAGGGGGTACTGCCCAGTACTTC.

The chain carries TRBV5-1 and TRBJ2-7, with D possibly TRBD1 on 6 matching bases. The CDR3 is 15 residues long. V gave up 4 bases and J gave up 1 base, with 15 bases separating them. In germline, CDR1 is SGHRS, CDR2 YFSETQ. The CDR3 DNA reads as TGCGCCAGCAGCCGTAATACAGGGCCATCCTACGAGCAGTACTTC. The encoded protein is CASSRNTGPSYEQYF.

The rearrangement uses TRBV7-9 and TRBJ1-2; weak D call: TRBD1 (5 bases). V gave up 3 bases and J gave up 8 bases, with 13 bases separating them. This CDR3 contains 13 residues. CDR1 and CDR2 from the germline V gene are SEHNR and FQNEAQ (reference sequence). The CDR3 sequence is CASSFNGGWGYTF. CDR3 sequence (DNA): TGTGCCAGCAGCTTCAACGGGGGATGGGGCTACACCTTC.

The chain combines TRBV15 with TRBJ2-7, with 7 bases identical to TRBD1. Germline V gene sequence: CDR1 LNHNV, CDR2 YYDKDF (reference sequence). Losses at the gene ends were 6 bases for V and 1 base for J; bases not matched to a gene: 6. CDR3 size: 14 residues. CDR3 sequence reads: CATRDRTTSYEQYF. DNA of the CDR3: TGTGCCACCAGGGACAGGACAACTTCCTACGAGCAGTACTTC.